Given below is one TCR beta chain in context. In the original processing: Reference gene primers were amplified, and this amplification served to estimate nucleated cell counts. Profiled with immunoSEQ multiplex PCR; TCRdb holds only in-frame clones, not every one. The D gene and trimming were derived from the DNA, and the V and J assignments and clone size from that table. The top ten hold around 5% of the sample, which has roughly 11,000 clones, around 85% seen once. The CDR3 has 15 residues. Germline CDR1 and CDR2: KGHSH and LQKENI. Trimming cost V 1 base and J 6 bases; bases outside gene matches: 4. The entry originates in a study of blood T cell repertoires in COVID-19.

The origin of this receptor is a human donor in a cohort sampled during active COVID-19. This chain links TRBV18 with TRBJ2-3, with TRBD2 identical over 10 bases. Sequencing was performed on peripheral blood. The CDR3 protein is CASSPQRGGRDTQYF. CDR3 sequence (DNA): TGTGCCAGCTCACCACAGCGGGGGGGCCGGGATACGCAGTATTTT. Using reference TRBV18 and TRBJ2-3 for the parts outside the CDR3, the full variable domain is NAGVMQNPRHLVRRRGQEARLRCSPMKGHSHVYWYRQLPEEGLKFMVYLQKENIIDESGMPKERFSAEFPKEGPSILRIQQVVRGDSAAYFCASSPQRGGRDTQYFGPGTRLTVL.